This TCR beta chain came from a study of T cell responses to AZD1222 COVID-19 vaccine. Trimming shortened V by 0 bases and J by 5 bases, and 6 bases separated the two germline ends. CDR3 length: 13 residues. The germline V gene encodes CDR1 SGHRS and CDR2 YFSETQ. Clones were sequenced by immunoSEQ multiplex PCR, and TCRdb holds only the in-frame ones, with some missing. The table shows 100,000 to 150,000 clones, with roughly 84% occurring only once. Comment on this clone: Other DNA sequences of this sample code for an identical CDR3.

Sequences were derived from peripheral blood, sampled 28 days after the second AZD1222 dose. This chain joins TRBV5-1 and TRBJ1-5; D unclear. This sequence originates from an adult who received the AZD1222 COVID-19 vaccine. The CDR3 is CASSLAGDQPQHF. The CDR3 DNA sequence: TGCGCCAGCAGCTTGGCCGGGGATCAGCCCCAGCATTTT.